This TCR beta chain was sequenced for a study of Ad26.COV2.S vaccination and SARS-CoV-2 variants. Study summary: Dosing was one shot or two shots 56 days apart. The study's findings and limits: CD8+ and CD4+ T cells specific for spike reportedly responded with substantial breadth after vaccination. Placebo recipients trailed vaccine recipients in spike-specific TCR breadth.

Only one count was recorded for this clone. Its antigen is unidentified. The treatment was: around 19 received Ad26.COV2.S at low or high dose, single or two shots; about 5 received placebo; per-sample allocation not given. Sampling happened 63 days after the first vaccine or placebo injection. Assay: immunoSEQ multiplex PCR; the TCRdb copy retains only in-frame clones and omits some. The data show around 420,000 clones, with 85% to 90% seen just once and approximately 4% held by the top ten. Germline CDR1 reads MNHEY; CDR2 reads SVGAGI. This CDR3 has 15 amino acids. V lost 6 bases and J lost 7, with 19 bases in between.

The sequencing used peripheral blood, collected in a trial of Ad26.COV2.S vaccine versus placebo. This TCR was recovered from a person aged 18 to 65 who received the Ad26.COV2.S COVID-19 vaccine or a placebo. The chain uses TRBV6-5 and TRBJ1-5; the D gene is possibly TRBD1 (5 bases). The CDR3 nucleotides read TGTGCCAGCAGCCCACCCGGAGAAAACAGGCAGCCCCAGCATTTT. Encoded protein: CASSPPGENRQPQHF.